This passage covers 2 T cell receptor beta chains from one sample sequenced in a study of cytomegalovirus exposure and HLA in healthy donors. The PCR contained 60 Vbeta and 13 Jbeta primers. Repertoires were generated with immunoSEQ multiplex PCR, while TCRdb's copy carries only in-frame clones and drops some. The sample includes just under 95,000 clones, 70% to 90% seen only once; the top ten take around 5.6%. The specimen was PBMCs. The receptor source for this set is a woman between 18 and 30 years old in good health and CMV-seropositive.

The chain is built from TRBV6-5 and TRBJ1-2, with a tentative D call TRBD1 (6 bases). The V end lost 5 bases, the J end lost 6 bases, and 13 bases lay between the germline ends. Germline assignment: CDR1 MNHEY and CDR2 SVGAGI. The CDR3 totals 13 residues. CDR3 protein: CASSPTGTHGYTF. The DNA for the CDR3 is TGTGCCAGCAGTCCTACAGGGACCCATGGCTACACCTTC.

The CDR3 sequence is CAWSSYPGHRYGYTF. The CDR3 DNA follows: TGTGCCTGGAGCTCCTATCCGGGACATCGCTATGGCTACACCTTC. This rearrangement joins TRBV30 to TRBJ1-2; tentative D call: TRBD1 (6 bases). Trimming stripped 3 bases from V and 4 bases from J, with 18 bases between. The CDR3 is 15 amino acids. Germline CDR1 and CDR2: GTSNPN and SVGIG (reference sequence).